Sequencing of this T cell receptor beta chain was carried out in a study of T cells expressing NK-cell markers. The wider study: Sequencing of TCR beta repertoires drew on sorted CD3+CD56+NKG2C+, CD3+CD56+NKG2C- and CD3+CD56-NKG2C+ T cells.

TCR beta cDNA was generated via 5'RACE template switching incorporating UMIs. TCRdb re-analyzed the 5' RACE reads; it lists each CDR3 protein once, without DNA. This table holds roughly 300,000 distinct CDR3 sequences. Study results and limitations: Of CD8+ T cells, about 1.0-8% belonged to dominant NKG2C+ clonotypes in five or six donors. These clonotypes additionally ranked first within the CD3+CD56-NKG2C+ fraction of several donors.

Details on this clonotype: Its antigen is currently unknown.

This clonotype originated in a woman between 18 and 75 years old in good health. Sequenced material: blood T cells: a sorted CD56 or NKG2C T cell subset, CD4+ or CD8+ T cells, or bulk PBMC T cells (not recorded which).

CDR3 loop: CSARNRDRGQSRTGEQFF. The chain is built from TRBV20-1 and TRBJ2-1; TCRdb picks TRBD1, but there is no DNA to check that call. CDR3 length equals 18 residues. In germline, CDR1 is DFQATT, CDR2 SNEGSKA (reference sequence).